The 13 T cell receptor beta chains listed next were all sequenced from one sample in a study of neurological immune-mediated disorders. TCRdb called the 5' RACE reads again in MiXCR, with one record for every CDR3 protein. The sample shows 40,000 to 50,000 distinct CDR3 sequences, 2% to 3% of them seen only once. Source material: PBMCs. These receptors came from a man aged 25 to 45 with multiple sclerosis.

In this sample, this clonotype turned up many times. This rearrangement joins TRBV7-6 to TRBJ2-7, with D possibly being TRBD1 (5 bases). Germline V gives CDR1 SGHVS, CDR2 FNYEAQ. Between the trimmed V and J ends, which lost 5 bases and 3 bases, there was a span of 11 bases. The CDR3 is made up of 13 amino acids. CDR3 residues: CASSPGNIYEQYF. DNA for the CDR3: TGTGCCAGCAGCCCAGGGAACATCTACGAGCAGTACTTC.

In its sample, this clonotype was seen many times. The V gene is TRBV29-1, the J gene TRBJ1-1; TRBD1 might be the D (6 bases). V lost 6 bases to trimming and J lost 9 bases, with 17 bases between them. CDR1 SQVTM and CDR2 ANQGSEA come from the germline V gene. The CDR3 runs 12 residues. The CDR3 here is CSVGQSETQAFF. CDR3 DNA: TGCAGCGTAGGACAGTCTGAAACTCAAGCTTTCTTT.

This clonotype was counted ten times or more. This rearrangement joins TRBV4-2 to TRBJ2-1; possible D gene TRBD1, 6 bases. Looked up from germline, CDR1 is LGHNA and CDR2 is YNFKEQ. V was trimmed by 1 base and J by 6 bases, leaving 7 bases between them. CDR3 length: 13 residues. This CDR3 is CASSQVQGNEQFF. CDR3 sequence (DNA): TGTGCCAGCAGCCAAGTACAGGGCAATGAGCAGTTCTTC.

This clonotype was counted many times. The chain links TRBV15 to TRBJ1-2; D unclear. This CDR3 region has 12 residues. The V and J ends lost 11 bases and 6 bases respectively, with 16 bases between them. The germline V gene has CDR1 LNHNV and CDR2 YYDKDF (reference sequence). The CDR3 bases are TGTGCCCAACCTCGGGCGAGTGATGGCTACACCTTC. Translation gives CAQPRASDGYTF.

This clonotype has a count of ten or more. The CDR3 bases are TGTGCCAGCAGCTTCGGGGAGACTAACTATGGCTACACCTTC. Translated, it gives CASSFGETNYGYTF. The V and J genes are TRBV7-9 and TRBJ1-2, with D uncertain. Germline CDR1 SEHNR, CDR2 FQNEAQ (reference sequence). Trimming removed 3 bases at V and 0 bases at J, with 8 bases between. This CDR3 spans 14 amino acids.

This clonotype was observed many times. The rearrangement links TRBV15 to TRBJ2-3; D not resolved. Trimming pared 1 base from V and 4 bases from J, leaving 9 bases between. The CDR3 extends over 14 amino acids. The V gene's germline CDR1 is LNHNV and CDR2 YYDKDF (reference sequence). CDR3 in amino acids: CATSRAQSADTQYF. For the CDR3, the DNA is TGTGCCACCAGCAGAGCACAGTCGGCAGATACGCAGTATTTT. The full variable domain, in which reference TRBV15 and TRBJ2-3 provide the parts outside the CDR3, is DAMVIQNPRYQVTQFGKPVTLSCSQTLNHNVMYWYQQKSSQAPKLLFHYYDKDFNNEADTPDNFQSRRPNTSFCFLDIRSPGLGDTAMYLCATSRAQSADTQYFGPGTRLTVL.

This clonotype was counted ten times or more. The chain combines TRBV7-2 with TRBJ2-7; D not resolved. V shed 4 bases and J shed 4 bases, with 11 bases lying between them. Germline-derived CDR1 and CDR2 are SGHTA and FQGNSA. The CDR3 consists of 13 residues. The CDR3 DNA sequence: TGTGCCAGCAGCTCTGACTTGGGATACGAGCAGTACTTC. Translation: CASSSDLGYEQYF.

This clonotype was seen at least ten times. The chain employs TRBV12-3 or TRBV12-4 and TRBJ1-5, with D possibly matching TRBD1 (5 bases). V lost 3 bases, J lost 0 bases, and 9 bases lay in between. The CDR3 is 15 residues long. Here the CDR3 reads CASSFGANSNQPQHF. CDR3 DNA sequence: TGTGCCAGCAGTTTTGGGGCGAATAGCAATCAGCCCCAGCATTTT.

This clonotype was recorded many times. V is TRBV20-1 and J is TRBJ2-3; 10 nucleotides match TRBD2. Germline loops: CDR1 DFQATT, CDR2 SNEGSKA (reference sequence). The CDR3 is 15 residues long. V lost 0 bases to trimming and J lost 5 bases; unmatched junction nucleotides: 5. The CDR3 loop reads CSAREALAGIDTQYF. CDR3 DNA sequence: TGCAGTGCTAGAGAGGCACTAGCGGGGATAGATACGCAGTATTTT.

This clonotype was seen ten or more times. The J gene is TRBJ1-2, the V gene TRBV20-1; D not resolved. This CDR3 region has 14 residues. CDR1 and CDR2 (germline): DFQATT, SNEGSKA (reference sequence). V lost 1 base to trimming and J lost 4 bases, with 13 bases between them. CDR3: CSARVPRDLYGYTF. For the CDR3, the DNA is TGCAGTGCTAGAGTTCCGAGAGACCTCTATGGCTACACCTTC.

This clonotype came up many times. This chain uses TRBV5-1 with TRBJ1-1; D ambiguous. V shed 2 bases and J shed 1 base, with 6 bases lying between them. This CDR3 contains 13 residues. Germline V gene data show CDR1 as SGHRS and CDR2 as YFSETQ. The CDR3 DNA is TGCGCCAGCAGCTTCACACCGAACACTGAAGCTTTCTTT. Translation gives CASSFTPNTEAFF.

This clonotype came up many times. The rearrangement uses TRBV20-1 and TRBJ2-2; 7 bases map to TRBD1. The CDR3 consists of 14 residues. Germline values: CDR1 DFQATT, CDR2 SNEGSKA (reference sequence). V lost 4 bases to trimming and J lost 2 bases; unmatched junction nucleotides: 4. CDR3 sequence: CSATGGLNTGELFF. DNA of the CDR3: TGCAGTGCTACAGGGGGTCTTAACACCGGGGAGCTGTTTTTT.

This clonotype was counted a few times. This rearrangement joins TRBV6-2 or TRBV6-3 to TRBJ2-7; possible D gene TRBD2, 5 bases. The CDR3 runs 11 residues. CDR1 and CDR2 (germline): MNHEY, SVGEGT. Trimming pared 2 bases from V and 12 bases from J, leaving 11 bases between. The DNA of the CDR3 is TGTGCCAGCAGTTACGGGCTGACTACGTACTTC. Amino acid sequence: CASSYGLTTYF.